This T cell receptor (beta chain) was identified in a study of T cells in tuberculosis. The time point is: new active TB diagnosis, blood taken before or within 7 days of starting treatment. Germline V gene lookup returns CDR1 SGHNT and CDR2 YYREEE (reference sequence). The junction had 14 bases not matched to a gene; V was cut back by 0 bases and J by 5 bases. The CDR3 loop spans 18 amino acids. The method was immunoSEQ multiplex PCR; TCRdb's version includes in-frame clones alone and lacks a portion of them. This table holds approximately 53,000 clones, about 96% found once. The sequenced sample was PBMCs, obtained at tuberculosis diagnosis. The rearrangement uses TRBV5-4 and TRBJ1-1, with TRBD1 matching over 9 bases. This clonotype was sampled from an adult with tuberculosis. Here the CDR3 DNA reads TGTGCCAGCAGCTTGGGAAGTCCGAGACAGGGGGTAGGGACTGAAGCTTTCTTT. Its translation is CASSLGSPRQGVGTEAFF.